This T cell receptor beta chain comes out of a study of identical twins. Per germline, CDR1 WSHSY and CDR2 SAAADI. The CDR3 is 14 amino acids. V was clipped by 8 bases and J by 4 bases; unmatched bases: 9. Study-wide findings and caveats: It was possible that invariant MAIT and iNKT cells partly confounded the zero-insertion analyses.

This clonotype occurred many times. Antigen specificity is unknown. TCRdb called the 5' RACE reads again in MiXCR, with one record for every CDR3 protein. The table has about 920,000 distinct CDR3 sequences, 9% to 15% seen once. The same sample was also used in a study of yellow fever vaccine responses in identical twins.

Sequencing used PBMCs. The receptor was derived from a woman under 30 in good health. The gene calls are TRBV10-2 and TRBJ2-7; 9 bases agree with TRBD1. The CDR3 DNA is TGCGCCAGCCGGCCGAGACAGGGGGGGTACGAGCAGTACGTC. Translated: CASRPRQGGYEQYV.